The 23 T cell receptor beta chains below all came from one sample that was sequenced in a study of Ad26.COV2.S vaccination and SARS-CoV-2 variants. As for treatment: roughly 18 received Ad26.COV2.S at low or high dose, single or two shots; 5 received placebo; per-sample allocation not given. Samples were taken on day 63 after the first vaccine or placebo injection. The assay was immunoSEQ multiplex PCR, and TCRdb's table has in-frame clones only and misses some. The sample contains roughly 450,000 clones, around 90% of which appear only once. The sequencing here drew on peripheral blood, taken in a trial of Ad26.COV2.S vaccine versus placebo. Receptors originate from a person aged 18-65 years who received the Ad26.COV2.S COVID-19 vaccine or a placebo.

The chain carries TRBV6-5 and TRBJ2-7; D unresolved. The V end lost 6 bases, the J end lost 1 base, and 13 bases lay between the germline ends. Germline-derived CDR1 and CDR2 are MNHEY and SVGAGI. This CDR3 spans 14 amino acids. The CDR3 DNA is TGTGCCAGCAGCCCCGGGTCCCTGTCCTACGAGCAGTACTTC. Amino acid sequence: CASSPGSLSYEQYF.

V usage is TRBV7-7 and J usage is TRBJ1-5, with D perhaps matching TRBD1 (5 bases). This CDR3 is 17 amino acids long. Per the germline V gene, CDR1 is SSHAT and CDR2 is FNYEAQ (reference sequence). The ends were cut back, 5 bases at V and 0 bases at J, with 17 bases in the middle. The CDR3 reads CASSPRSGFRSNQPQHF. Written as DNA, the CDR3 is TGTGCCAGCAGCCCCAGATCAGGGTTTCGTAGCAATCAGCCCCAGCATTTT.

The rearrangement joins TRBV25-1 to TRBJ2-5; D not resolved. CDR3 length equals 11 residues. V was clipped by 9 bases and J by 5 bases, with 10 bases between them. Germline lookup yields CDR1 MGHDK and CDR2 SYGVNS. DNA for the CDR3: TGTGCCAGTACCTTTGGGGAGACCCAGTACTTC. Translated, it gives CASTFGETQYF.

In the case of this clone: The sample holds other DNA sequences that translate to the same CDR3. CDR3 nucleotides: TGTGCCAGCACCAGCTACAATGAGCAGTTCTTC. This codes for CASTSYNEQFF. This chain uses TRBV12-3 or TRBV12-4 with TRBJ2-1, with unresolved D. This CDR3 has 11 amino acids. Trimming removed 7 bases at V and 3 bases at J, with 4 bases between.

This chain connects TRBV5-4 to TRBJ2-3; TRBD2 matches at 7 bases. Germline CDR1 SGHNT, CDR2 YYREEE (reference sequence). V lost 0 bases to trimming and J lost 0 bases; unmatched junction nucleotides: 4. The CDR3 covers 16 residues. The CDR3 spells CASSLGGSTSTDTQYF. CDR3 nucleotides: TGTGCCAGCAGCTTGGGCGGGAGTACTAGCACAGATACGCAGTATTTT. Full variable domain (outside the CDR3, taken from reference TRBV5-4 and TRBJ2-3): ETGVTQSPTHLIKTRGQQVTLRCSSQSGHNTVSWYQQALGQGPQFIFQYYREEENGRGNFPPRFSGLQFPNYSSELNVNALELDDSALYLCASSLGGSTSTDTQYFGPGTRLTVL.

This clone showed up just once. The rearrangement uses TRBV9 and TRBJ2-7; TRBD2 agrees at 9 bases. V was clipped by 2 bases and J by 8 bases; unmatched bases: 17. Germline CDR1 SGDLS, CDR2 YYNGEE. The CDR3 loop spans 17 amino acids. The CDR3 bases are TGTGCCAGCAGCGTGAGTACTGGGCTAGCGGGAAACCCCAAGCAGTACTTC. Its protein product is CASSVSTGLAGNPKQYF.

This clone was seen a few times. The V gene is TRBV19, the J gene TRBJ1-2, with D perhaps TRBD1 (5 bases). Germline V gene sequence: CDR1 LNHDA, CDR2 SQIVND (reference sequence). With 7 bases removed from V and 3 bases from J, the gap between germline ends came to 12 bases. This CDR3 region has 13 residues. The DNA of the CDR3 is TGTGCCAGTATTGGCAGGGCAGACTATGGCTACACCTTC. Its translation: CASIGRADYGYTF.

This CDR3 is CASSLAGGRQTGELFF. CDR3 nucleotide sequence: TGTGCCAGCAGCTTGGCCGGCGGGAGACAGACCGGGGAGCTGTTTTTT. The rearrangement links TRBV5-5 to TRBJ2-2; 7 nucleotides line up with TRBD2. There are 16 residues in the CDR3. CDR1 and CDR2 from the germline V gene are SGHKS and YYEKEE (reference sequence). With V trimmed by 0 bases and J by 5 bases, 7 bases remained unmatched.

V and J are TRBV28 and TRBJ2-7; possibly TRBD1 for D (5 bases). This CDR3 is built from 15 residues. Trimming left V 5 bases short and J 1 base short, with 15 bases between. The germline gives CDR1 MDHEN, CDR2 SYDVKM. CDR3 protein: CASSSLRGQSYEQYF. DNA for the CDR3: TGTGCCAGCAGTAGTTTAAGGGGTCAGTCCTACGAGCAGTACTTC.

Written as DNA, the CDR3 is TGTGCCAGCAGGGAGCAGGGGGGTGGTCTCTACACCTTC. Translated, it gives CASREQGGGLYTF. This chain connects TRBV12-3 or TRBV12-4 to TRBJ1-2; the match to TRBD1 covers 7 bases. The CDR3 length is 13 residues. J was trimmed by 10 bases and V by 6 bases; bases with no gene match: 11.

CDR3 residues: CSVDPQLGADTQYF. The CDR3 region has the DNA TGCAGCGTTGACCCACAACTAGGGGCCGATACGCAGTATTTT. The chain is built from TRBV29-1 and TRBJ2-3; D possibly matches TRBD1 or TRBD2 (5 bases each). This CDR3 spans 14 amino acids. V was trimmed by 3 bases and J by 6 bases, leaving 16 bases between them. From germline, CDR1 is SQVTM and CDR2 ANQGSEA.

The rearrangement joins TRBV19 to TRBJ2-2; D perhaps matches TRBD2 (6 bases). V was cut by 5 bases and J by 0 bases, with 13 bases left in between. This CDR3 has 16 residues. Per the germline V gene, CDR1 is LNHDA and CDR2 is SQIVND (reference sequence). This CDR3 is CASSHPGTPNTGELFF. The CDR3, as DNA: TGTGCCAGTAGTCATCCGGGGACTCCGAACACCGGGGAGCTGTTTTTT. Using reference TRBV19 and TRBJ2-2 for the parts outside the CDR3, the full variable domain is DGGITQSPKYLFRKEGQNVTLSCEQNLNHDAMYWYRQDPGQGLRLIYYSQIVNDFQKGDIAEGYSVSREKKESFPLTVTSAQKNPTAFYLCASSHPGTPNTGELFFGEGSRLTVL.

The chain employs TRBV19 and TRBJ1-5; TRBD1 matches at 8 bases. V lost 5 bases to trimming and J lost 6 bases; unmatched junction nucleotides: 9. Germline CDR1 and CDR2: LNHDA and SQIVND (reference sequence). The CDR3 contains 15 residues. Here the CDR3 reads CASSSGGGSGQPQHF. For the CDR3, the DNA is TGTGCCAGTAGTTCAGGGGGCGGGAGCGGTCAGCCCCAGCATTTT.

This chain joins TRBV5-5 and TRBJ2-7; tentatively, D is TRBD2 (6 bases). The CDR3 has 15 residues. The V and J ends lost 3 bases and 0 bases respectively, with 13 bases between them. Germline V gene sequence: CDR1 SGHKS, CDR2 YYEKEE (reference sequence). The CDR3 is CASSYLALSSYEQYF. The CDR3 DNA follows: TGTGCCAGCAGCTACCTAGCGCTGAGCTCCTACGAGCAGTACTTC.

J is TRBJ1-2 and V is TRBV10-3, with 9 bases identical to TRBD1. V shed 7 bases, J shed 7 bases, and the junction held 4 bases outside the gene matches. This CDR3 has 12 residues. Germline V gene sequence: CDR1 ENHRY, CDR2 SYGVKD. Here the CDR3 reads CAINRQGGGYTF. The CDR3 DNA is TGTGCCATCAATCGACAGGGGGGTGGCTACACCTTC.

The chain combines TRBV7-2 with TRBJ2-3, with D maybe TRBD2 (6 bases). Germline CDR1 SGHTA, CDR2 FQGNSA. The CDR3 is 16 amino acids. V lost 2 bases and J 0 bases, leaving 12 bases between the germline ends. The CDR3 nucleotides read TGTGCCAGCAGCTTACCGTCAAGCGGGAGCACAGATACGCAGTATTTT. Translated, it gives CASSLPSSGSTDTQYF.

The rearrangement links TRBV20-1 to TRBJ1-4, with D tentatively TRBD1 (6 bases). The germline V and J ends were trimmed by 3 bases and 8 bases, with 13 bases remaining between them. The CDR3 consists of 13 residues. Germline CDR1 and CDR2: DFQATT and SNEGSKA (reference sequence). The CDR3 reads CSASEGVGEKLFF. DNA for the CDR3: TGCAGTGCTAGTGAGGGGGTTGGAGAAAAACTGTTTTTT.

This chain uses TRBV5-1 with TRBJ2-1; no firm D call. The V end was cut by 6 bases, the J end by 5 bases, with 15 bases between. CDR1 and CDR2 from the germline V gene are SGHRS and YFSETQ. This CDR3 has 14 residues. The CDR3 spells CASKSIRTDNEQFF. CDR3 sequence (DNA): TGCGCCAGCAAGTCCATACGGACGGACAATGAGCAGTTCTTC.

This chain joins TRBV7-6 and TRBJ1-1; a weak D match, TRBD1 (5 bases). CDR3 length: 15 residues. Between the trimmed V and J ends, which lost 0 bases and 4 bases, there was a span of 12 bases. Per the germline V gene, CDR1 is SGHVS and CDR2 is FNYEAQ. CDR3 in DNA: TGTGCCAGCAGCTTAGCGGCCCCTGGGGGCACTGAAGCTTTCTTT. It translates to CASSLAAPGGTEAFF.

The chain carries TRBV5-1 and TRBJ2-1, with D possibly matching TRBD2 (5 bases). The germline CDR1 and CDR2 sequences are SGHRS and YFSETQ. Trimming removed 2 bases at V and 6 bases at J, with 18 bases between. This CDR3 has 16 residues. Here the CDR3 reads CASSLLVGWETNEQFF. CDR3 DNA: TGCGCCAGCAGCTTACTCGTCGGGTGGGAGACCAATGAGCAGTTCTTC.

The CDR3 DNA reads TGTGCCAGCAGCTTGGGCCCCGTGGCGGGAGCGCGCACAGATACGCAGTATTTT. Translating gives CASSLGPVAGARTDTQYF. V and J are TRBV5-4 and TRBJ2-3; 7 bases are shared with TRBD2. Per the germline V gene, CDR1 is SGHNT and CDR2 is YYREEE (reference sequence). This CDR3 has 18 amino acids. J gave up 1 base and V 0 bases, and 11 bases lay outside the gene matches.

CDR3 sequence reads: CASSSILGKDGYTF. CDR3 DNA sequence: TGTGCCAGCAGCTCCATCTTAGGGAAGGATGGCTACACCTTC. The chain carries TRBV7-9 and TRBJ1-2; no definite D call. Germline V gives CDR1 SEHNR, CDR2 FQNEAQ (reference sequence). The CDR3 has 14 residues. Trimming took 4 bases from V and 6 from J, leaving 15 bases between them. Full variable domain (rest looked up from reference TRBV7-9 and TRBJ1-2): DTGVSQNPRHKITKRGQNVTFRCDPISEHNRLYWYRQTLGQGPEFLTYFQNEAQLEKSRLLSDRFSAERPKGSFSTLEIQRTEQGDSAMYLCASSSILGKDGYTFGSGTRLTVV.

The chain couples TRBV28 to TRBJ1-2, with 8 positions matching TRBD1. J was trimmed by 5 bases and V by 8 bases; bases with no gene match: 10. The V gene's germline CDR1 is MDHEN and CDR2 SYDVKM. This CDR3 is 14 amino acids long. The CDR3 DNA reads TGTGCCAGCGGTTATGGACAGGGTTGGTATGGCTACACCTTC. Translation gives CASGYGQGWYGYTF.